The 20 T cell receptor beta chains below come from one sample, sequenced in a study of metastatic and nonmetastatic thyroid tumors. All patients were treatment-naive before thyroid surgery. TCRdb redid the clone calls on the PCR reads using MiXCR. Here the sample spans over 11,000 clones, 23% being singletons. Sequencing was carried out using blood. The receptor source for this set is a female donor with papillary thyroid cancer or a benign thyroid nodule (not recorded which). Some clones in this sample may be carry-over from other donors' samples.

This clone has just a few counts. The chain joins TRBV28 to TRBJ2-7, with 7 bases fitting TRBD1. This CDR3 contains 15 residues. J lost 0 bases, V lost 7 bases, and 9 bases had no gene match. Germline-derived CDR1 and CDR2 are MDHEN and SYDVKM. The CDR3 is CASNSGTEASYEQYF. As DNA, the CDR3 is TGTGCCAGCAATTCCGGGACAGAGGCCTCCTACGAGCAGTACTTC.

This clone has just a few counts. The V gene is TRBV6-4, the J gene TRBJ1-3; D might be TRBD1 (5 bases). V lost 9 bases to trimming and J lost 0 bases, with 12 bases between them. Per germline, CDR1 MRHNA and CDR2 SNTAGT. This CDR3 has 14 amino acids. CDR3 DNA sequence: TGTGCCAGTTCCAAGGGGAGCTCTGGAAACACCATATATTTT. This codes for CASSKGSSGNTIYF.

This chain uses TRBV6-5 with TRBJ2-1; TRBD2 is a possible D gene (6 bases). Germline V gene data show CDR1 as MNHEY and CDR2 as SVGAGI. Trimming took off 4 bases at V and 2 bases at J, with 15 bases between the two ends. The CDR3 is 16 residues long. The CDR3 coding sequence is TGTGCCAGCAGTTCCGGAGGGGCGGCCACCTACAATGAGCAGTTCTTC. Its translation is CASSSGGAATYNEQFF.

This clone appeared many times. V gene TRBV15 combines with J gene TRBJ2-5; 9 positions agree with TRBD2. V was pared by 1 base and J by 2 bases, with 5 bases of the junction left unmatched. The CDR3 consists of 16 residues. Germline assignment: CDR1 LNHNV and CDR2 YYDKDF (reference sequence). Written as DNA, the CDR3 is TGTGCCACCAGCAGAGGGGAAGCGGGGGGACAAGAGACCCAGTACTTC. Translation: CATSRGEAGGQETQYF.

This clone has a handful of counts. The chain joins TRBV6-2 or TRBV6-3 to TRBJ2-3, with D maybe TRBD2 (5 bases). With 2 bases removed from V and 2 bases from J, the gap between germline ends came to 11 bases. The length of the CDR3 is 15 residues. The V gene's germline CDR1 is MNHEY and CDR2 SVGEGT. In nucleotides, the CDR3 is TGTGCCAGCAGTTACGCGGGCGGAGCCACAGATACGCAGTATTTT. This encodes CASSYAGGATDTQYF.

In this sample, this clone is medium-sized. The chain recombines TRBV7-2 with TRBJ2-7; possibly TRBD2 for D (5 bases). The germline V gene has CDR1 SGHTA and CDR2 FQGNSA. CDR3 length equals 16 residues. Trimming stripped 5 bases from V and 3 bases from J, with 20 bases between. The CDR3 sequence is CASSLGEVAEGYEQYF. The CDR3 coding sequence is TGTGCCAGCAGCCTAGGAGAGGTAGCTGAGGGCTACGAGCAGTACTTC.

This clone was counted ten times or more. The rearrangement links TRBV6-2 or TRBV6-3 to TRBJ2-3; TRBD2 matches at 7 bases. The germline gives CDR1 MNHEY, CDR2 SVGEGT. The CDR3 covers 16 residues. The J segment lost 2 bases and the V segment lost 2 bases, leaving 7 bases of the junction unmatched. CDR3 in amino acids: CASSYEAGKPTDTQYF. CDR3 coding DNA: TGTGCCAGCAGTTACGAAGCGGGAAAGCCCACAGATACGCAGTATTTT.

This clone was counted many times. A much larger clonotype is one base distant, so this may be a read error. The V and J genes are TRBV19 and TRBJ1-2, with 7 bases matching TRBD1. The length of the CDR3 is 15 residues. Per germline, CDR1 LNHDA and CDR2 SQIVND (reference sequence). V gave up 4 bases and J gave up 3 bases; unmatched junction bases: 8. The CDR3 DNA sequence: TGTGCCAGTAGTAAGGTGGGACAGAGCGACTATGGCTACACCTTC. Protein product: CASSKVGQSDYGYTF. Filled out from reference TRBV19 and TRBJ1-2, the complete variable domain reads DGGITQSPKYLFRKEGQNVTLSCEQNLNHDAMYWYRQDPGQGLRLIYYSQIVNDFQKGDIAEGYSVSREKKESFPLTVTSAQKNPTAFYLCASSKVGQSDYGYTFGSGTRLTVV.

Here the CDR3 DNA reads TGTGCCAGCAGTTGGGACAGGGCAACCTCCTACGAGCAGTACTTC. Encoded protein: CASSWDRATSYEQYF. The chain carries TRBV6-2 or TRBV6-3 and TRBJ2-7; 9 bases are shared with TRBD1. The V and J ends lost 4 bases and 0 bases, in that order; junction bases with no gene match: 4. Per germline, CDR1 MNHEY and CDR2 SVGEGT. This CDR3 has 15 amino acids.

By its share, this clone is large. The chain has TRBV6-1 and TRBJ1-2; D is uncertain. In germline, CDR1 is MNHNS, CDR2 SASEGT. Trimming left V 3 bases short and J 0 bases short, with 2 bases between. The CDR3 has 12 amino acids. In DNA, the CDR3 is TGTGCCAGCAGTGACGCTAACTATGGCTACACCTTC. Its protein product is CASSDANYGYTF.

This clone was counted a few times. The gene calls are TRBV10-3 and TRBJ1-2; D unclear. Per the germline V gene, CDR1 is ENHRY and CDR2 is SYGVKD. The CDR3 has 13 amino acids. With 6 bases removed from V and 2 bases from J, the gap between germline ends came to 10 bases. As DNA, the CDR3 is TGTGCCATCAGGGAAGGGCGGAACTATGGCTACACCTTC. Its protein is CAIREGRNYGYTF.

This clone turned up a few times. CDR3 region: CASSLASGSKHEQYF. The CDR3 coding sequence is TGTGCCAGCAGCTTGGCTAGCGGGAGTAAGCACGAGCAGTACTTC. The chain carries TRBV5-4 and TRBJ2-7; 10 nucleotides match TRBD2. Germline V gives CDR1 SGHNT, CDR2 YYREEE (reference sequence). J lost 5 bases, V lost 0 bases, and 5 bases had no gene match. The CDR3 is made up of 15 amino acids.

This clone has ten or more counts. The chain uses TRBV5-4 and TRBJ1-4, with TRBD1 as a possible D gene (5 bases). The length of the CDR3 is 15 residues. The germline CDR1 and CDR2 sequences are SGHNT and YYREEE (reference sequence). Trimming stripped 4 bases from V and 4 bases from J, with 14 bases between. The CDR3 region is CASSRRAANNEKLFF. CDR3 coding DNA: TGTGCCAGCAGCCGCAGGGCAGCTAATAATGAAAAACTGTTTTTT.

This clone was recorded at least ten times. In DNA, the CDR3 is TGCAGCGTTGAGCCATGGACAGGACGGCTCCATGGCTACACCTTC. Translated, it gives CSVEPWTGRLHGYTF. The genes are TRBV29-1 and TRBJ1-2; TRBD1 matches 7 bases. The length of the CDR3 is 15 residues. Trimming removed 3 bases from V and 6 bases from J; junction bases left unmatched: 13. Germline V gives CDR1 SQVTM, CDR2 ANQGSEA.

The chain employs TRBV7-2 and TRBJ2-7; the match to TRBD2 covers 10 bases. The CDR3 extends over 14 amino acids. Germline V gene data show CDR1 as SGHTA and CDR2 as FQGNSA. The J segment lost 0 bases and the V segment lost 6 bases, leaving 2 bases of the junction unmatched. The CDR3 DNA is TGTGCCAGCAGGCCTAGCGGGGGCTCCTACGAGCAGTACTTC. Its translation is CASRPSGGSYEQYF.

In this sample, this clone turned up a few times. The rearrangement uses TRBV28 and TRBJ1-1, with TRBD1 as a possible D gene (5 bases). The germline V gene encodes CDR1 MDHEN and CDR2 SYDVKM. The CDR3 has 14 amino acids. With 6 bases removed from V and 0 bases from J, the gap between germline ends came to 11 bases. CDR3 in DNA: TGTGCCAGCAGCCGCTGGGGGATGAACACTGAAGCTTTCTTT. Translated, it gives CASSRWGMNTEAFF. Looking up the rest from reference TRBV28 and TRBJ1-1 gives the full variable domain: DVKVTQSSRYLVKRTGEKVFLECVQDMDHENMFWYRQDPGLGLRLIYFSYDVKMKEKGDIPEGYSVSREKKERFSLILESASTNQTSMYLCASSRWGMNTEAFFGQGTRLTVV.

Many counts were recorded for this clone. The rearrangement joins TRBV5-1 to TRBJ2-2; 10 bases are a match to TRBD2. CDR3 length: 15 residues. Germline values: CDR1 SGHRS, CDR2 YFSETQ. J lost 5 bases, V lost 6 bases, and 7 bases had no gene match. CDR3 sequence: CASIEAGGKTGELFF. The CDR3 DNA reads TGCGCCAGCATCGAAGCGGGGGGGAAAACCGGGGAGCTGTTTTTT.

This clone appeared a few times. The chain is built from TRBV12-3 or TRBV12-4 and TRBJ1-1; D is ambiguous. The germline V and J ends were trimmed by 4 bases and 5 bases, with 8 bases remaining between them. CDR3 size: 12 residues. The CDR3 sequence is CASSCTVTEAFF. For the CDR3, the DNA is TGTGCCAGCAGTTGTACAGTAACTGAAGCTTTCTTT.

Many counts were recorded for this clone. This rearrangement joins TRBV12-3 or TRBV12-4 to TRBJ1-1; 9 bases agree with TRBD1. V shed 6 bases, J shed 0 bases, and the junction held 5 bases outside the gene matches. CDR3 length: 15 amino acids. CDR3 loop: CASSLRDRVNTEAFF. Written as DNA, the CDR3 is TGTGCCAGCAGCCTCCGGGACAGGGTGAACACTGAAGCTTTCTTT.

With respect to this clone: One junction end disagrees with the germline gene, perhaps due to a read error. V is TRBV2 and J is TRBJ1-5; D uncertain. Germline CDR1 reads SNHLY; CDR2 reads FYNNEI. CDR3 size: 16 residues. This chain's CDR3 is CASRISGGNSNPPQHF. CDR3 DNA sequence: TGTGCCAGCAGAATCTCGGGAGGGAATAGCAATCCGCCCCAGCATTTT.